This TCR beta chain was documented in a study of OX40 agonist ivuxolimab in advanced cancers. Assay: immunoSEQ multiplex PCR; the TCRdb copy retains only in-frame clones and omits some. The table includes tens of thousands of clones, about nine tenths detected once. Germline V gene sequence: CDR1 GTSNPN, CDR2 SVGIG (reference sequence). This CDR3 region has 13 residues. The germline V and J ends were trimmed by 2 bases and 4 bases, with 9 bases remaining between them. This chain connects TRBV30 to TRBJ2-4, with D uncertain. The clonotype was recovered from an adult with an advanced solid tumor such as melanoma, head and neck, liver or kidney cancer. The specimen was CD4+ or CD8+ T cells sorted from blood, collected in a trial of the OX40 agonist ivuxolimab. CDR3 sequence (DNA): TGTGCCTGGAGTAAAAGTGAGAAAAACATTCAGTACTTC. Amino acids: CAWSKSEKNIQYF.